Detailed here is one T cell receptor beta chain. Its antigen is still unknown. The source of the sample is a study of T cells after yellow fever vaccination. Overall study findings and caveats: High-abundance clonotypes from the bulk population could contaminate FACS-sorted repertoires.

CDR1 is SGHTS, CDR2 YDEGEE, per germline. V gave up 3 bases and J gave up 0 bases; unmatched junction bases: 3. The CDR3 is made up of 16 amino acids. As TCR cDNA was made by 5'RACE template switching, a universal primer site and UMIs were added. Using its own MiXCR run on the 5' RACE reads, TCRdb lists one record per CDR3 protein. The profile shows some 300,000 distinct CDR3 sequences, around 3.6% of them singletons. This sample comprised PBMCs, obtained on the day of the yellow fever booster vaccination. This sequence joins TRBV5-8 and TRBJ2-6; 7 bases align to TRBD1. The clonotype comes from a man aged 18 to 35 who received the YFV17D yellow fever vaccine. CDR3 sequence (DNA): TGTGCCAGCAGCTCGGGACAGACCTCTGGGGCCAACGTCCTGACTTTC. This translates into CASSSGQTSGANVLTF.